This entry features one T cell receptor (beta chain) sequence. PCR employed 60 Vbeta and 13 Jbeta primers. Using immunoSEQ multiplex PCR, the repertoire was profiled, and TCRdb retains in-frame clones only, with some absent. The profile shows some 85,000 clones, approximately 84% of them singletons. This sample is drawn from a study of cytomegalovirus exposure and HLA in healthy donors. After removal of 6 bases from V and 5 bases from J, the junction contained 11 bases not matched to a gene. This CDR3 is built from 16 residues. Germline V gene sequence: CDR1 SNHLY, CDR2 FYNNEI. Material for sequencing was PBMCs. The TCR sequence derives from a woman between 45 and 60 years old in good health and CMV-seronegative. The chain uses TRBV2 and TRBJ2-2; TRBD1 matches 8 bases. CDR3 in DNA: TGTGCCAGCAGCCGGACAGGGAAGATCGGTACCGGGGAGCTGTTTTTT. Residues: CASSRTGKIGTGELFF.